These 2 T cell receptor beta chains were all obtained from the same sample, sequenced in a study of STAT3 mutations in large granular lymphocyte leukemia. Study-wide findings and caveats: Every T-LGLL patient had at least one immunodominant TCRbeta clonotype.

Measured with immunoSEQ multiplex PCR; TCRdb has only the in-frame clones, and not every one. There are about 7,000 clones in the sample; roughly 59% occur only once, and under 85% lies in the top ten. The antigens these receptors bind are not known. Sequencing input: peripheral blood mononuclear cells. The source is a boy aged 5-17 years with T-cell large granular lymphocyte leukemia. Some clones in this sample may be carry-over from other donors' samples.

This clone has just a few counts. In nucleotides, the CDR3 is TGTGCCACCCCGGGACAGGGGTACTATGGCTACACCTTC. Protein sequence: CATPGQGYYGYTF. This chain connects TRBV7-9 to TRBJ1-2; 10 bases line up with TRBD1. The CDR3 extends over 13 amino acids. Germline V gene lookup returns CDR1 SEHNR and CDR2 FQNEAQ (reference sequence). Trimming removed 10 bases from V and 3 bases from J; junction bases left unmatched: 5. The full variable domain, completed using reference TRBV7-9 and TRBJ1-2, is DTGVSQNPRHKITKRGQNVTFRCDPISEHNRLYWYRQTLGQGPEFLTYFQNEAQLEKSRLLSDRFSAERPKGSFSTLEIQRTEQGDSAMYLCATPGQGYYGYTFGSGTRLTVV.

This chain uses TRBV4-1 with TRBJ2-6; unclear D gene. The germline CDR1 and CDR2 sequences are MGHRA and YSYEKL. The CDR3 is 17 residues long. V lost 0 bases to trimming and J lost 4 bases, with 13 bases between them. The CDR3 reads CASSQDPNERGANVLTF. For the CDR3, the DNA is TGCGCCAGCAGCCAAGATCCAAACGAGAGGGGGGCCAACGTCCTGACTTTC.